Each of the 16 T cell receptor beta chains below was sequenced from the same sample in a study of cytomegalovirus exposure and HLA in healthy donors. PCR primers comprised 60 Vbeta and 13 Jbeta primers. Profiling relied on immunoSEQ multiplex PCR, and the TCRdb table lists in-frame clones only, not all of them. The sample carries over 85,000 clones, around 78% recorded once. The sample was PBMCs. The receptors here all came from a man aged 25 to 40 in good health and CMV-seronegative.

This clone turned up a few times. At one boundary the junction diverges from the germline segment, which might be a read error. This chain uses TRBV15 with TRBJ1-4; D remains ambiguous. This CDR3 is 12 amino acids long. Germline-derived CDR1 and CDR2 are LNHNV and YYDKDF (reference sequence). CDR3 sequence reads: CATSRDIGEEVF. CDR3 sequence (DNA): TGTGCCACCAGCAGAGATATCGGAGAGGAGGTTTTT.

V is TRBV19 and J is TRBJ2-1, with TRBD2 matching 8 bases. The CDR3 runs to 16 residues. Germline V gene sequence: CDR1 LNHDA, CDR2 SQIVND (reference sequence). V shed 1 base, J shed 0 bases, and the junction held 2 bases outside the gene matches. The CDR3 region has the DNA TGTGCCAGTAGTATAGCGGGGGGGAGCTCCTACAATGAGCAGTTCTTC. Protein sequence: CASSIAGGSSYNEQFF.

This chain uses TRBV4-2 with TRBJ2-1; D perhaps matches TRBD2 (5 bases). CDR1 is LGHNA and CDR2 is YNFKEQ in the germline V gene. The CDR3 has 14 residues. V lost 4 bases, J lost 5 bases, and 12 bases lay in between. CDR3 coding DNA: TGTGCCAGCAGCCCCGGGAAGGCGGACAATGAGCAGTTCTTC. Residues: CASSPGKADNEQFF.

The DNA of the CDR3 is TGTGCCAGCACTTTCTTGCGGGACAGAAATCAGCCCCAGCATTTT. This encodes CASTFLRDRNQPQHF. The genes are TRBV28 and TRBJ1-5; 7 bases are a match to TRBD1. Germline V gene sequence: CDR1 MDHEN, CDR2 SYDVKM. The CDR3 is made up of 15 amino acids. The V and J ends lost 7 bases and 4 bases, in that order; junction bases with no gene match: 10.

The genes are TRBV27 and TRBJ1-2; no clear D gene. From germline, CDR1 is MNHEY and CDR2 SMNVEV (reference sequence). The CDR3 contains 13 residues. V was clipped by 5 bases and J by 3 bases, with 10 bases between them. Here the CDR3 DNA reads TGTGCCAGCAGTACTACACGGGACTATGGCTACACCTTC. It specifies CASSTTRDYGYTF.

The CDR3 spells CASSLAGGDEQFF. The CDR3 bases are TGTGCCAGCAGCTTGGCAGGGGGCGATGAGCAGTTCTTC. The chain has TRBV7-9 and TRBJ2-1; 8 nucleotides agree with TRBD1. Germline CDR1 reads SEHNR; CDR2 reads FQNEAQ (reference sequence). V dropped 3 bases and J dropped 8; count of bases not matched to a gene: 3. The CDR3 is made up of 13 amino acids.

The chain uses TRBV10-3 and TRBJ2-1; 9 nucleotides match TRBD2. Germline lookup yields CDR1 ENHRY and CDR2 SYGVKD. With 4 bases clipped from V and 3 bases from J, the junction kept 1 base outside the gene matches. The CDR3 is made up of 14 amino acids. The CDR3 reads CAISGRGGYNEQFF. The CDR3 DNA follows: TGTGCCATCAGTGGGCGGGGGGGCTACAATGAGCAGTTCTTC.

The V call is TRBV13, the J call TRBJ2-5, with D hard to call. The germline V gene has CDR1 PRHDT and CDR2 FYEKMQ (reference sequence). This CDR3 is 14 amino acids long. V lost 1 base to trimming and J lost 1 base, with 7 bases between them. CDR3 sequence reads: CASSLAGFQETQYF. In DNA form, the CDR3 reads TGTGCCAGCAGCTTAGCGGGTTTCCAAGAGACCCAGTACTTC.

CDR3 amino acids: CASSFFEGGELFF. CDR3 nucleotides: TGTGCCAGCAGCTTCTTTGAGGGCGGGGAGCTGTTTTTT. The chain recombines TRBV5-5 with TRBJ2-2, with a tentative D call TRBD2 (5 bases). The CDR3 is made up of 13 amino acids. The germline V gene encodes CDR1 SGHKS and CDR2 YYEKEE (reference sequence). Trimming removed 2 bases at V and 7 bases at J, with 9 bases between.

This clone turned up a few times. The chain links TRBV5-1 to TRBJ2-7; TRBD2 matches at 7 bases. The CDR3 totals 14 residues. Germline V lookup: CDR1 SGHRS, CDR2 YFSETQ. With V trimmed by 0 bases and J by 2 bases, 2 bases remained unmatched. The CDR3 loop reads CASSLVGTTYEQYF. The CDR3 DNA reads TGCGCCAGCAGCTTGGTAGGGACTACCTACGAGCAGTACTTC.

This chain links TRBV27 with TRBJ1-5; D gene unclear. The germline V and J ends were trimmed by 3 bases and 0 bases, with 9 bases remaining between them. The CDR3 has 15 residues. Germline V gene data show CDR1 as MNHEY and CDR2 as SMNVEV (reference sequence). The CDR3 loop is CASSLYRHSNQPQHF. CDR3 nucleotides: TGTGCCAGCAGTTTGTACAGACATAGCAATCAGCCCCAGCATTTT.

V and J are TRBV7-9 and TRBJ1-2; D might be TRBD1 (5 bases). The CDR3 runs to 18 residues. Germline V gene sequence: CDR1 SEHNR, CDR2 FQNEAQ (reference sequence). Trimming cost V 1 base and J 2 bases, with 20 bases left between them. CDR3 in DNA: TGTGCCAGCAGCTTAGGGTTTGGGACTGGACCAATGAACTATGGCTACACCTTC. Translation: CASSLGFGTGPMNYGYTF.

This clone appeared a few times. This chain connects TRBV5-1 to TRBJ2-1, with a possible D match to TRBD1 (5 bases). The germline V gene encodes CDR1 SGHRS and CDR2 YFSETQ. V dropped 6 bases and J dropped 7 bases, with 17 bases sitting between them. The CDR3 sequence is 14 residues long. The CDR3 spells CASNAKTAQNEQFF. The CDR3 nucleotides are TGCGCCAGCAACGCCAAGACAGCACAAAATGAGCAGTTCTTC.

The chain links TRBV4-2 to TRBJ1-2, with 7 bases aligning to TRBD1. The CDR3 runs 15 residues. Germline lookup yields CDR1 LGHNA and CDR2 YNFKEQ. V was clipped by 0 bases and J by 3 bases; unmatched bases: 4. The CDR3 DNA follows: TGTGCCAGCAGCCAAGATCTCACAGGGGACTATGGCTACACCTTC. It specifies CASSQDLTGDYGYTF.

This chain connects TRBV19 to TRBJ1-4; D not certain. The V and J ends lost 6 bases and 1 base respectively, with 15 bases between them. The CDR3 runs to 16 residues. The germline V gene encodes CDR1 LNHDA and CDR2 SQIVND (reference sequence). The CDR3 bases are TGTGCCAGTAGCACGGGGTCGCTTGGAACTAATGAAAAACTGTTTTTT. Translated: CASSTGSLGTNEKLFF. Filled out from reference TRBV19 and TRBJ1-4, the complete variable domain reads DGGITQSPKYLFRKEGQNVTLSCEQNLNHDAMYWYRQDPGQGLRLIYYSQIVNDFQKGDIAEGYSVSREKKESFPLTVTSAQKNPTAFYLCASSTGSLGTNEKLFFGSGTQLSVL.

This chain joins TRBV18 and TRBJ1-1; 9 bases are shared with TRBD1. This CDR3 has 15 residues. V lost 3 bases and J lost 3; bases outside the gene matches: 5. Germline values: CDR1 KGHSH, CDR2 LQKENI. DNA for the CDR3: TGTGCCAGCTCACCCTACAGGGGGCTGGACACTGAAGCTTTCTTT. Its protein product is CASSPYRGLDTEAFF.